The source of this T cell receptor beta chain is a study of beta chain features in type 1 diabetes. Findings and caveats of the study: TCRB CDR3 length was moderately but significantly reduced in all four CD4+ subsets of Type 1 diabetes patients. PCR, the amplification step, might favor shorter templates, equally in patients and controls. Within the patient group, naive, central memory and Treg TCRB repertoires appeared more similar to each other than within healthy donors.

The CDR3 runs to 11 residues. The germline gives CDR1 SNHLY, CDR2 FYNNEI. This clone was counted at least ten times. Its antigen is undetermined. The whole isolated RNA underwent reverse transcription, so sequencing captured expressed TCRB transcripts. Some 3.3 million reads was the average for naive, central memory and regulatory T cell samples. Produced via immunoSEQ multiplex PCR; TCRdb's table is partial and in-frame only. In the table there are some 250,000 clones, 27% of which are singletons. This TCR was recovered from a man aged 25-45 years in good health. Sequenced input: central memory CD4+ T cells from blood. The J gene is TRBJ2-1, the V gene TRBV2, with D perhaps TRBD2 (6 bases). For the CDR3, the DNA is TGTGCAAGTGCGGGGAACAATGAGCAGTTCTTC. It encodes CASAGNNEQFF.